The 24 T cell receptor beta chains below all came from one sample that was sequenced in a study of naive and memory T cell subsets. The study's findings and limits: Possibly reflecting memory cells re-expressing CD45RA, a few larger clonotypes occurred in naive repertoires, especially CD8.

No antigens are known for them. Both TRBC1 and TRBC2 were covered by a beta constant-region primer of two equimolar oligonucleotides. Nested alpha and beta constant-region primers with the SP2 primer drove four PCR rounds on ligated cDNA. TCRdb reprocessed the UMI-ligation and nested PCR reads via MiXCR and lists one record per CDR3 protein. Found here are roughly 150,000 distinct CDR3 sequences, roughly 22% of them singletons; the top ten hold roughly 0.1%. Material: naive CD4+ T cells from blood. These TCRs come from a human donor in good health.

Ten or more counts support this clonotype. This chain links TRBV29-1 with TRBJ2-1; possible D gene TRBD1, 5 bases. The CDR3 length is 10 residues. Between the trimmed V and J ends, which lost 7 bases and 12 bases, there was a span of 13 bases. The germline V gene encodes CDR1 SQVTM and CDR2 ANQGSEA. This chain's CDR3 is CSAQGRTQFF. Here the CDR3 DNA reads TGCAGCGCCCAGGGTAGGACGCAGTTCTTC.

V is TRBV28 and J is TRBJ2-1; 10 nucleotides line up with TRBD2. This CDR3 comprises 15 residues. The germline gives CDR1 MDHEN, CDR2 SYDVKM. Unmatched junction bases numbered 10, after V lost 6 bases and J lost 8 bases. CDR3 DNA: TGTGCCAGCAGCCAAGCGGGAGGGCCTTCGGATGAGCAGTTCTTC. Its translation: CASSQAGGPSDEQFF.

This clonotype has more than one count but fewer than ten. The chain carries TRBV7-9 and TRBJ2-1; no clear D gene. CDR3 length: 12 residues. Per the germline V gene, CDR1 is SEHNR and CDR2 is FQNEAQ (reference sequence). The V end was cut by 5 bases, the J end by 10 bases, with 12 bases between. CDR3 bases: TGTGCCAGCAGCCAACTCCCCAGGGAGCAGTTCTTC. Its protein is CASSQLPREQFF.

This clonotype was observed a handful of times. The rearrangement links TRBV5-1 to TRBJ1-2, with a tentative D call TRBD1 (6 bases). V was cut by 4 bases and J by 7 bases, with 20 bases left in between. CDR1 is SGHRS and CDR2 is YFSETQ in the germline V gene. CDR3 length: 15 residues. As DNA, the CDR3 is TGCGCCAGCAGCCATGCCCGGGTTTCGGACAGTGGCTACACCTTC. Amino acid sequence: CASSHARVSDSGYTF. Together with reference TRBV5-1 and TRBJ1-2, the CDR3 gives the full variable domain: KAGVTQTPRYLIKTRGQQVTLSCSPISGHRSVSWYQQTPGQGLQFLFEYFSETQRNKGNFPGRFSGRQFSNSRSEMNVSTLELGDSALYLCASSHARVSDSGYTFGSGTRLTVV.

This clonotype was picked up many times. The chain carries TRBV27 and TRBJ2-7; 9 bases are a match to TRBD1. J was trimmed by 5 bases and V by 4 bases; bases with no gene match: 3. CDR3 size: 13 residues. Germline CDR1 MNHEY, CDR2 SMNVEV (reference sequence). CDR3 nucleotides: TGTGCCAGCAGTTGGGACAGGGAGAACGAGCAGTACTTC. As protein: CASSWDRENEQYF.

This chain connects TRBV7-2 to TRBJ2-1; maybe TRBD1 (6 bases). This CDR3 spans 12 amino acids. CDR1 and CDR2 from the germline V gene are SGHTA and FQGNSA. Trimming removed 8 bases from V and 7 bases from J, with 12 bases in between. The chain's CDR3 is CASGQYSNEQFF. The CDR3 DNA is TGTGCCAGCGGACAGTATTCTAATGAGCAGTTCTTC. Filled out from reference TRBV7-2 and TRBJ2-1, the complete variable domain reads GAGVSQSPSNKVTEKGKDVELRCDPISGHTALYWYRQSLGQGLEFLIYFQGNSAPDKSGLPSDRFSAERTGGSVSTLTIQRTQQEDSAVYLCASGQYSNEQFFGPGTRLTVL.

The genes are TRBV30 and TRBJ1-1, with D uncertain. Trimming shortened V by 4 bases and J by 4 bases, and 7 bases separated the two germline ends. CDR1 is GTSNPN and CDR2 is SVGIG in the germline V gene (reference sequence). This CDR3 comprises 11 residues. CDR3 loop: CAWILTTEAFF. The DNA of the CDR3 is TGTGCCTGGATCTTGACCACTGAAGCTTTCTTT.

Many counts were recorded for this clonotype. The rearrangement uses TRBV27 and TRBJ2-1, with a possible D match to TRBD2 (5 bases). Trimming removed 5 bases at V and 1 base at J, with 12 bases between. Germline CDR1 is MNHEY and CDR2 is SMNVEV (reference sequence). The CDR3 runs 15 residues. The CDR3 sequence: CASSPLPGSYNEQFF. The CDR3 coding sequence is TGTGCCAGCAGTCCCTTACCGGGGTCCTACAATGAGCAGTTCTTC.

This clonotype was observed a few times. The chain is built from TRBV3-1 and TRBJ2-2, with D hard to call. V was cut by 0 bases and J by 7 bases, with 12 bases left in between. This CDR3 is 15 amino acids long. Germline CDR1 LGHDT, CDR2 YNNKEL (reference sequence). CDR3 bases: TGTGCCAGCAGCCAAGACAGGACGGTCTTCGGGGAGCTGTTTTTT. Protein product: CASSQDRTVFGELFF. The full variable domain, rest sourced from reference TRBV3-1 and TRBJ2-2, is DTAVSQTPKYLVTQMGNDKSIKCEQNLGHDTMYWYKQDSKKFLKIMFSYNNKELIINETVPNRFSPKSPDKAHLNLHINSLELGDSAVYFCASSQDRTVFGELFFGEGSRLTVL.

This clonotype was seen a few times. The CDR3, as DNA: TGTGCCAGCAGCAGACAGGGGGTCGCTCAGCCCCAGCATTTT. This sequence encodes CASSRQGVAQPQHF. The genes are TRBV12-3 or TRBV12-4 and TRBJ1-5, with 9 nucleotides matching TRBD1. CDR3 size: 14 residues. The V gene end was trimmed by 6 bases and the J gene end by 6 bases; junction bases not matched to a gene: 6.

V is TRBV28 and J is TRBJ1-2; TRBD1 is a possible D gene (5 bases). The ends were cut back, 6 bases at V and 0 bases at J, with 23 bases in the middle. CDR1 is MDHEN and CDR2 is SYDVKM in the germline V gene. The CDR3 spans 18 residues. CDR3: CASRDHGVRVEANYGYTF. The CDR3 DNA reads TGTGCCAGCAGGGACCACGGGGTCAGGGTCGAAGCTAACTATGGCTACACCTTC.

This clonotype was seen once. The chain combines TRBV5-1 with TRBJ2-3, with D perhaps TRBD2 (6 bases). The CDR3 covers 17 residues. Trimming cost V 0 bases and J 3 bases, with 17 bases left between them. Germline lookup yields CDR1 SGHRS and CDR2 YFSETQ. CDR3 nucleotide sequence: TGCGCCAGCAGCTTGGCTGAGGATGGGGCGGGAACAGATACGCAGTATTTT. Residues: CASSLAEDGAGTDTQYF.

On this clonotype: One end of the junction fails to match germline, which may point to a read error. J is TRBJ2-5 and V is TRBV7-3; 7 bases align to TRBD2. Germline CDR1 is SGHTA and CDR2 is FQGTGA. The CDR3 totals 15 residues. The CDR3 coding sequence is TGTGCTAGCAGTAGGGGAGGGGATCGGCAAGAGACCCAGTACTTC. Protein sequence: CASSRGGDRQETQYF.

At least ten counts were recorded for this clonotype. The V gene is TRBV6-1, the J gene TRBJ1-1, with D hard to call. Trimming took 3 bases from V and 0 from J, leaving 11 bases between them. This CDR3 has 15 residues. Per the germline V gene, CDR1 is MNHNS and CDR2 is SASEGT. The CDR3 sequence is CASSDRGGMNTEAFF. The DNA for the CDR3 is TGTGCCAGCAGTGATCGCGGCGGAATGAACACTGAAGCTTTCTTT.

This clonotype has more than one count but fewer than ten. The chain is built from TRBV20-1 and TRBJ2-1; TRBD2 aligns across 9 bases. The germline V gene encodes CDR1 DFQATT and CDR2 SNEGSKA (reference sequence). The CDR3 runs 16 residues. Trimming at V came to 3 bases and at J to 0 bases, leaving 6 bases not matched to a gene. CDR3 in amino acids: CSARALLAGSYNEQFF. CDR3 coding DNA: TGCAGTGCTAGGGCCCTACTAGCGGGCTCCTACAATGAGCAGTTCTTC.

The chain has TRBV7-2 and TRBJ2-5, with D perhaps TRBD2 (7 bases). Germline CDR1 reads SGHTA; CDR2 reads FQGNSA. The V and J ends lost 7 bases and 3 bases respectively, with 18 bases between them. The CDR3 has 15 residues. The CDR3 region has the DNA TGTGCCAGCACCTTGGGACTATACAGGGAAGAGACCCAGTACTTC. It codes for CASTLGLYREETQYF.

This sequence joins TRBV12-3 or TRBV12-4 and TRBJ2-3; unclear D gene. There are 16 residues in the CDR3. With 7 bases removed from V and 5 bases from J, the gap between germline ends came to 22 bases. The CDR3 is CASTLLPDPARDTQYF. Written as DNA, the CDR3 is TGTGCCAGCACCCTCCTGCCCGATCCGGCGAGAGATACGCAGTATTTT.

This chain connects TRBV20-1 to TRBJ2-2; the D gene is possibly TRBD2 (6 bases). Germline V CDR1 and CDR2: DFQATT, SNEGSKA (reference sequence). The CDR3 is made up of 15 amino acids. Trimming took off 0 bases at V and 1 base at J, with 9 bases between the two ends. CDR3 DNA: TGCAGTGCTAGAGAGGGCGGGAAGAACACCGGGGAGCTGTTTTTT. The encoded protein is CSAREGGKNTGELFF.

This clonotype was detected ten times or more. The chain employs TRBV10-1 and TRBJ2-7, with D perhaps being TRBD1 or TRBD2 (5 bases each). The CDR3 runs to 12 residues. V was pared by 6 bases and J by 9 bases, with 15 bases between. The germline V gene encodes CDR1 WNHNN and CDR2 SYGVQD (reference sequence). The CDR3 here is CASRVRRGGQYF. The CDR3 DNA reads TGCGCCAGCAGGGTCCGTCGGGGCGGGCAGTACTTC.

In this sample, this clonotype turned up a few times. The CDR3 protein is CASSRNRAGYGYTF. The CDR3 DNA follows: TGCGCCAGCAGCCGTAACAGGGCCGGCTATGGCTACACCTTC. The J gene is TRBJ1-2, the V gene TRBV5-1, with D perhaps TRBD1 (6 bases). V dropped 4 bases and J dropped 4 bases, with 14 bases sitting between them. The CDR3 extends over 14 amino acids. From germline, CDR1 is SGHRS and CDR2 YFSETQ.

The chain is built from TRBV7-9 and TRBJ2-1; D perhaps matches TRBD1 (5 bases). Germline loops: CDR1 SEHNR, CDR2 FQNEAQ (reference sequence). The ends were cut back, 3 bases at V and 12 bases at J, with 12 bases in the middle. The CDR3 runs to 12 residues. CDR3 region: CASSFDPGAQFF. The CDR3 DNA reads TGTGCCAGCAGCTTCGACCCTGGGGCGCAGTTCTTC. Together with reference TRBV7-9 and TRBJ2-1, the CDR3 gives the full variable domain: DTGVSQNPRHKITKRGQNVTFRCDPISEHNRLYWYRQTLGQGPEFLTYFQNEAQLEKSRLLSDRFSAERPKGSFSTLEIQRTEQGDSAMYLCASSFDPGAQFFGPGTRLTVL.

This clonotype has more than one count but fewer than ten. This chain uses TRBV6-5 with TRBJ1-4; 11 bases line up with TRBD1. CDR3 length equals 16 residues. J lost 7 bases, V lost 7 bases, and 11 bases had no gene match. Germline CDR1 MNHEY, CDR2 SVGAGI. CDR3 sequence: CASKRTGGWSSEKLFF. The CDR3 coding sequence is TGTGCCAGCAAACGGACAGGGGGCTGGTCGAGTGAAAAACTGTTTTTT.

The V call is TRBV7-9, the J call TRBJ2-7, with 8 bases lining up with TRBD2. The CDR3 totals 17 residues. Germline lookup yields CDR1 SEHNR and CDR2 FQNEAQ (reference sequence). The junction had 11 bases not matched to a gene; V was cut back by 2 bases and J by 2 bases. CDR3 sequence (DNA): TGTGCCAGCAGCTTAACAGGACTAGCAGACCGAACCTACGAGCAGTACTTC. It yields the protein CASSLTGLADRTYEQYF.

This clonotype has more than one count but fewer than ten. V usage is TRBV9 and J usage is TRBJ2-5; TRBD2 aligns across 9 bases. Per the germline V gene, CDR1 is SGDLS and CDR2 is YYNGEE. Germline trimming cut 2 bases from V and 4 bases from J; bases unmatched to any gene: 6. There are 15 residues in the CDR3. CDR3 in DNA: TGTGCCAGCAGCGTTGGCGGAGCGGGAGGAGAGACCCAGTACTTC. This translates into CASSVGGAGGETQYF.